What follows are 19 T cell receptor beta chains derived from one specimen sequenced in a study of human T cells and chemical hapten exposure listed by TCRdb under 2021. The time point label of this sample denotes: patch test 1, 2 weeks after DPC sensitization. This specimen's treatment or condition label, interpreted: therapeutic diphenylcyclopropenone sensitization with weekly scalp DPC. Library creation used RACE. The run used a NextSeq 500. The public reads were quality trimmed at Q25 with fastp and then assembled into clones with MiXCR by TCRdb, keeping productive beta chains. Rows merge per CDR3 protein into single entries with the most common DNA and genes. This sample holds about 110,000 distinct CDR3 sequences; more than 9.5% were observed only once. Around 3.5% of the sample goes to the ten largest clones. The sequences come from whole blood, collected in connection with sensitization to the hapten diphenylcyclopropenone (DPC). The receptors originated from a woman between 40 and 50 years old with alopecia areata. Some clones in this sample may be carry-over from other donors' samples.

In this sample, this clonotype turned up many times. The chain combines TRBV29-1 with TRBJ2-3, with 7 bases identical to TRBD1. J gave up 4 bases and V 8 bases, and 9 bases lay outside the gene matches. The length of the CDR3 is 13 residues. Germline CDR1 reads SQVTM; CDR2 reads ANQGSEA. CDR3 loop: CSSERQGADTQYF. In DNA, the CDR3 is TGCAGCTCCGAACGACAGGGAGCAGATACGCAGTATTTT.

Regarding this clonotype: A junction boundary mismatches the germline segment, possibly from a read error. CDR3 sequence (DNA): TGTGTCAGCAGTTACTCGGCAGCCGGGACAGGGTCCGATGAGCAGTTCTTC. Translated, it gives CVSSYSAAGTGSDEQFF. V is TRBV6-5 and J is TRBJ2-1; 9 bases match TRBD1. The CDR3 is made up of 17 amino acids. From germline, CDR1 is MNHEY and CDR2 SVGAGI.

This clonotype was picked up a small number of times. J is TRBJ1-2 and V is TRBV18; TRBD1 matches 10 bases. Trimming at V came to 3 bases and at J to 5 bases, leaving 9 bases not matched to a gene. The V gene's germline CDR1 is KGHSH and CDR2 LQKENI. This CDR3 has 16 residues. The CDR3 DNA is TGTGCCAGCTCACCGACAGGGGGCATACCCCTGTATGGCTACACCTTC. It codes for CASSPTGGIPLYGYTF.

This clonotype has a handful of counts. The rearrangement links TRBV12-3 or TRBV12-4 to TRBJ2-2, with 8 bases matching TRBD2. The CDR3 consists of 15 residues. Unmatched junction bases numbered 8, after V lost 6 bases and J lost 5 bases. Here the CDR3 reads CASSPPGGGTGELFF. The CDR3 DNA sequence: TGTGCCAGCAGCCCGCCCGGGGGGGGGACCGGGGAGCTGTTTTTT.

The chain combines TRBV7-9 with TRBJ1-5, with 7 nucleotides matching TRBD1. Germline CDR1 and CDR2: SEHNR and FQNEAQ (reference sequence). The CDR3 has 13 residues. V was clipped by 3 bases and J by 6 bases; unmatched bases: 2. CDR3 loop: CASSLGTAQPQHF. For the CDR3, the DNA is TGTGCCAGCAGCTTGGGGACAGCTCAGCCCCAGCATTTT.

This clonotype was recorded a few times. The chain couples TRBV15 to TRBJ1-2; D remains unclear. The length of the CDR3 is 13 residues. V was pared by 1 base and J by 7 bases, with 10 bases between. CDR1 is LNHNV and CDR2 is YYDKDF in the germline V gene (reference sequence). This CDR3 is CATSRAGDGGYTF. CDR3 bases: TGTGCCACCAGCAGAGCTGGTGATGGTGGCTACACCTTC. Full variable domain (missing parts from reference TRBV15 and TRBJ1-2): DAMVIQNPRYQVTQFGKPVTLSCSQTLNHNVMYWYQQKSSQAPKLLFHYYDKDFNNEADTPDNFQSRRPNTSFCFLDIRSPGLGDTAMYLCATSRAGDGGYTFGSGTRLTVV.

This clonotype was recorded a few times. At one end, the junction sequence differs from germline, possibly due to a read error. The rearrangement links TRBV10-2 to TRBJ1-5; D remains unclear. Germline CDR1 and CDR2: WSHSY and SAAADI. The CDR3 length is 14 residues. As DNA, the CDR3 is TGCGCCAGCAGCGCGGACGGTAGCTATCAGCCCCAGCATTTT. Translated: CASSADGSYQPQHF.

In this sample, this clonotype turned up many times. The chain employs TRBV29-1 and TRBJ2-4, with D hard to call. Trimming removed 3 bases from V and 0 bases from J, with 12 bases in between. The V gene's germline CDR1 is SQVTM and CDR2 ANQGSEA. The CDR3 runs to 15 residues. The CDR3 sequence: CSVDRIGEAKNIQYF. In DNA form, the CDR3 reads TGCAGCGTTGATCGGATTGGAGAAGCCAAAAACATTCAGTACTTC. The full variable domain, in which reference TRBV29-1 and TRBJ2-4 provide the parts outside the CDR3, is SAVISQKPSRDICQRGTSLTIQCQVDSQVTMMFWYRQQPGQSLTLIATANQGSEATYESGFVIDKFPISRPNLTFSTLTVSNMSPEDSSIYLCSVDRIGEAKNIQYFGAGTRLSVL.

This clonotype was recorded a few times. V is TRBV7-9 and J is TRBJ2-2; TRBD1 matches 9 bases. Germline loops: CDR1 SEHNR, CDR2 FQNEAQ (reference sequence). The CDR3 is made up of 16 amino acids. The V and J ends lost 5 bases and 4 bases, in that order; junction bases with no gene match: 8. For the CDR3, the DNA is TGTGCCAGCAGCCCACCGGGACAGGGTGCCACCGGGGAGCTGTTTTTT. This encodes CASSPPGQGATGELFF. The full variable domain, completed using reference TRBV7-9 and TRBJ2-2, is DTGVSQNPRHKITKRGQNVTFRCDPISEHNRLYWYRQTLGQGPEFLTYFQNEAQLEKSRLLSDRFSAERPKGSFSTLEIQRTEQGDSAMYLCASSPPGQGATGELFFGEGSRLTVL.

The CDR3 is CASSLQGNTGTHGNTIYF. In nucleotides, the CDR3 is TGTGCCAGCAGCTTACAAGGGAACACAGGGACCCATGGAAACACCATATATTTT. The rearrangement uses TRBV7-6 and TRBJ1-3, with TRBD1 as a possible D gene (6 bases). In germline, CDR1 is SGHVS, CDR2 FNYEAQ. The CDR3 runs to 18 residues. Deletions cut 2 bases from V and 3 bases from J, with 20 bases between.

The V gene is TRBV4-3, the J gene TRBJ2-2; perhaps TRBD1 as D (6 bases). This CDR3 region has 14 residues. Trimming removed 0 bases from V and 6 bases from J, with 8 bases in between. The germline V gene has CDR1 LGHNA and CDR2 YSLEER. CDR3 sequence reads: CASSQDNRAGELFF. CDR3 in DNA: TGCGCCAGCAGCCAAGATAACAGGGCCGGGGAGCTGTTTTTT.

A few counts support this clonotype. The chain uses TRBV28 and TRBJ2-7; D ambiguous. In germline, CDR1 is MDHEN, CDR2 SYDVKM. The CDR3 runs 11 residues. V was pared by 2 bases and J by 9 bases, with 8 bases between. The CDR3 sequence is CASSLGFLQYF. CDR3 bases: TGTGCCAGCAGTTTAGGCTTCCTGCAGTACTTC.

J is TRBJ2-2 and V is TRBV12-5; TRBD2 aligns across 7 bases. The J segment lost 1 base and the V segment lost 2 bases, leaving 1 base of the junction unmatched. The germline V gene has CDR1 LGHNT and CDR2 FRNRAP. The CDR3 sequence is 15 residues long. The CDR3, as DNA: TGTGCTAGTGGTTTGATAGCGGGGAACACCGGGGAGCTGTTTTTT. This encodes CASGLIAGNTGELFF.

The sample holds many counts of this clonotype. The chain links TRBV30 to TRBJ2-6; D unresolved. V lost 2 bases and J 4 bases, leaving 12 bases between the germline ends. The germline gives CDR1 GTSNPN, CDR2 SVGIG (reference sequence). The CDR3 is 15 amino acids. CDR3 amino acids: CAWSPPGYGANVLTF. CDR3 bases: TGTGCCTGGAGTCCCCCGGGTTACGGGGCCAACGTCCTGACTTTC.

This clonotype was seen many times. V usage is TRBV10-1 and J usage is TRBJ1-2, with D uncertain. There are 13 residues in the CDR3. The V and J ends lost 4 bases and 4 bases respectively, with 10 bases between them. The germline V gene has CDR1 WNHNN and CDR2 SYGVQD (reference sequence). The CDR3 sequence: CASSGGPGYGYTF. The CDR3 nucleotides read TGCGCCAGCAGTGGTGGACCGGGCTATGGCTACACCTTC.

This clonotype was observed a few times. V usage is TRBV28 and J usage is TRBJ1-1; D remains ambiguous. The CDR3 is made up of 13 amino acids. Germline loops: CDR1 MDHEN, CDR2 SYDVKM. V was cut by 6 bases and J by 1 base, with 9 bases left in between. The CDR3 region is CASSSSGNTEAFF. The DNA of the CDR3 is TGTGCCAGCAGCAGCTCAGGGAACACTGAAGCTTTCTTT.

This clonotype has at least ten counts. CDR3 bases: TGTGCCAGCAGTGGTGACAGGGGTAACACAGATACGCAGTATTTT. Protein product: CASSGDRGNTDTQYF. The V call is TRBV6-6, the J call TRBJ2-3; TRBD1 matches at 8 bases. CDR1 is MNHNY and CDR2 is SVGAGI in the germline V gene (reference sequence). This CDR3 has 15 amino acids. The V gene end was trimmed by 5 bases and the J gene end by 2 bases; junction bases not matched to a gene: 6.

Of note for this clonotype: Just one base apart from a much larger clone, this may be a read error. This CDR3 is missing its conserved last phenylalanine or tryptophan, likely due to a read error. The rearrangement uses TRBV4-1 and TRBJ2-1, with 7 bases fitting TRBD2. The CDR3 is made up of 17 amino acids. Trimming removed 0 bases from V and 12 bases from J; junction bases left unmatched: 17. Germline V lookup: CDR1 MGHRA, CDR2 YSYEKL. The DNA of the CDR3 is TGCGCCAGCAGCCAAGAGGTTTCTAGCGGAGGGCCCGGAGGGCAGTTCATC. Protein product: CASSQEVSSGGPGGQFI.

The J gene is TRBJ2-2, the V gene TRBV6-6; a weak D match, TRBD2 (7 bases). V lost 6 bases, J lost 5 bases, and 16 bases lay in between. Germline V gives CDR1 MNHNY, CDR2 SVGAGI (reference sequence). The CDR3 extends over 15 amino acids. As DNA, the CDR3 is TGTGCCAGCAGACTCGACGCGGGGGCAACCGGGGAGCTGTTTTTT. It yields the protein CASRLDAGATGELFF.